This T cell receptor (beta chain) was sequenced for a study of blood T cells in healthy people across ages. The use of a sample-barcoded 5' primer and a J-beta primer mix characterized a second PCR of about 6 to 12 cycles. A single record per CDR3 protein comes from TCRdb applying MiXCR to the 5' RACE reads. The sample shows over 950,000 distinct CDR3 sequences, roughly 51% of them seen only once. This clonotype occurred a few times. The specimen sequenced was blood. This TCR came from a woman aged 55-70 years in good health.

CDR3 protein: CSAGASGSSTDTQYF. DNA for the CDR3: TGCAGTGCTGGGGCTAGCGGGTCTAGCACAGATACGCAGTATTTT. This chain joins TRBV20-1 and TRBJ2-3; 8 nucleotides match TRBD2. Germline values: CDR1 DFQATT, CDR2 SNEGSKA (reference sequence). The junction had 7 bases not matched to a gene; V was cut back by 5 bases and J by 0 bases. The CDR3 totals 15 residues.